The rows below give T cell receptor beta chains drawn from one sample of a study of cytomegalovirus exposure and HLA in healthy donors. TCRdb's table, derived via immunoSEQ multiplex PCR, lists solely in-frame clones and lacks some. The sample contains 150,000 to 200,000 clones, roughly 84% of which appear only once. Sequenced material: PBMCs. All receptors come from a woman aged 18-29 years in good health and CMV-seropositive. The CDR3 runs from the conserved cysteine through the conserved F or W. Fields, in order: J gene, D gene, V gene, clone size, CDR3 protein, CDR3 DNA. A D gene is named only where the DNA matches it firmly. Size is stated for part of the rows, as once, few or many counts, or as a class when the clone is expanded.

j_call: TRBJ2-1; d_call: NA; v_call: TRBV29-1; clone_size: NA; cdr3_aa: CSVEAWGSESYNEQFF; cdr3_nt: TGCAGCGTTGAGGCGTGGGGTAGCGAGTCCTACAATGAGCAGTTCTTC
j_call: TRBJ1-3; d_call: NA; v_call: TRBV5-8; clone_size: NA; cdr3_aa: CASSLVGRSGNTIYF; cdr3_nt: TGTGCCAGCAGCTTGGTGGGGAGATCTGGAAACACCATATATTTT
j_call: TRBJ1-2; d_call: TRBD1; v_call: TRBV11-2; clone_size: NA; cdr3_aa: CASSPGTGTNYGYTF; cdr3_nt: TGTGCCAGCAGCCCTGGGACAGGAACGAACTATGGCTACACCTTC
j_call: TRBJ1-1; d_call: NA; v_call: TRBV5-1; clone_size: NA; cdr3_aa: CASRPTGASGGTFF; cdr3_nt: TGCGCCAGCAGACCCACCGGGGCCTCGGGGGGGACTTTCTTT
j_call: TRBJ2-1; d_call: NA; v_call: TRBV5-6; clone_size: NA; cdr3_aa: CASSRRSHNEQFF; cdr3_nt: TGTGCCAGCAGCCGGAGGTCCCACAATGAGCAGTTCTTC
j_call: TRBJ1-1; d_call: NA; v_call: TRBV29-1; clone_size: NA; cdr3_aa: CSAHSPQGLAFF; cdr3_nt: TGCAGCGCCCACAGCCCCCAGGGCCTGGCTTTCTTT
j_call: TRBJ1-2; d_call: TRBD1; v_call: TRBV11-2; clone_size: NA; cdr3_aa: CASRAPGQPPEGYGYTF; cdr3_nt: TGTGCCAGCAGAGCTCCGGGACAGCCTCCTGAGGGGTATGGCTACACCTTC
j_call: TRBJ2-2; d_call: TRBD1; v_call: TRBV19; clone_size: NA; cdr3_aa: CASNPMKGQGFTGELFF; cdr3_nt: TGTGCCAGTAATCCAATGAAGGGACAGGGGTTTACCGGGGAGCTGTTTTTT
j_call: TRBJ1-3; d_call: NA; v_call: TRBV5-1; clone_size: once; cdr3_aa: CASRPGEAGNTIYF; cdr3_nt: TGCGCCAGCAGGCCGGGGGAGGCTGGAAACACCATATATTTT
j_call: TRBJ1-5; d_call: TRBD1; v_call: TRBV19; clone_size: NA; cdr3_aa: CASIGQGGSNQPQHF; cdr3_nt: TGTGCCAGTATTGGACAGGGCGGGAGCAATCAGCCCCAGCATTTT
j_call: TRBJ2-1; d_call: TRBD2; v_call: TRBV4-1; clone_size: NA; cdr3_aa: CASSPPLAGPYNEQFF; cdr3_nt: TGCGCCAGCAGCCCCCCCCTAGCGGGGCCCTACAATGAGCAGTTCTTC
j_call: TRBJ1-1; d_call: NA; v_call: TRBV2; clone_size: NA; cdr3_aa: CASRPTPYGDTEAFF; cdr3_nt: TGTGCCAGCAGGCCAACTCCTTACGGGGACACTGAAGCTTTCTTT
j_call: TRBJ2-5; d_call: NA; v_call: TRBV4-2; clone_size: few; cdr3_aa: CASSQGHRSGETQYF; cdr3_nt: TGTGCCAGCAGCCAAGGGCACAGAAGTGGAGAGACCCAGTACTTC
j_call: TRBJ2-7; d_call: TRBD1; v_call: TRBV6-6; clone_size: NA; cdr3_aa: CASSYVGQDYEQYF; cdr3_nt: TGTGCCAGCAGTTACGTCGGACAGGACTACGAGCAGTACTTC
j_call: TRBJ2-7; d_call: NA; v_call: TRBV6-1; clone_size: NA; cdr3_aa: CASRALTASSYEQYF; cdr3_nt: TGTGCCAGCAGAGCGTTGACAGCGAGCTCCTACGAGCAGTACTTC